The 20 T cell receptor beta chains reported below all come from one sample, sequenced in a study of Ad26.COV2.S vaccination and SARS-CoV-2 variants. Repertoires were generated with immunoSEQ multiplex PCR, while TCRdb's copy carries only in-frame clones and drops some. The profile shows hundreds of thousands of clones, about 90% of them singletons. Treatment in this sample: roughly 18 received Ad26.COV2.S at low or high dose, single or two shots; roughly five received placebo; per-sample allocation not given. Specimens were obtained on day 63 following the first vaccine or placebo injection. The sequenced sample was peripheral blood, obtained in a trial of Ad26.COV2.S vaccine versus placebo. The receptors were gathered from a person aged 18-65 years who received the Ad26.COV2.S COVID-19 vaccine or a placebo.

The genes are TRBV19 and TRBJ2-3, with 12 nucleotides matching TRBD2. There are 14 residues in the CDR3. The germline CDR1 and CDR2 sequences are LNHDA and SQIVND (reference sequence). J lost 4 bases, V lost 7 bases, and 3 bases had no gene match. The chain's CDR3 is CASNLAGGADTQYF. CDR3 in DNA: TGTGCCAGTAACCTAGCGGGAGGGGCAGATACGCAGTATTTT.

The chain carries TRBV4-2 and TRBJ2-5; D ambiguous. In germline, CDR1 is LGHNA, CDR2 YNFKEQ. This CDR3 is built from 15 residues. V was shortened by 0 bases and J by 1 base, with 9 bases between the two germline ends. The CDR3 DNA follows: TGTGCCAGCAGCCAAGATCGGCACCCCCAAGAGACCCAGTACTTC. Translated, it gives CASSQDRHPQETQYF.

The gene calls are TRBV5-4 and TRBJ1-2; a possible D gene is TRBD1 (5 bases). The V end was cut by 5 bases, the J end by 8 bases, with 16 bases between. CDR1 and CDR2 (germline): SGHNT, YYREEE (reference sequence). The CDR3 consists of 13 residues. The CDR3 spells CASSARGTRGYTF. DNA for the CDR3: TGTGCCAGCAGTGCACGGGGCACGAGGGGCTACACCTTC.

The chain is built from TRBV27 and TRBJ1-2; possible D gene TRBD1, 6 bases. V shed 2 bases and J shed 4 bases, with 14 bases lying between them. The length of the CDR3 is 15 residues. Germline CDR1 MNHEY, CDR2 SMNVEV (reference sequence). CDR3 sequence: CASSLRQGLSYGYTF. CDR3 sequence (DNA): TGTGCCAGCAGTTTAAGGCAGGGGTTGAGCTATGGCTACACCTTC.

About this clone itself: The sample holds other DNA sequences that translate to the same CDR3. This chain uses TRBV20-1 with TRBJ1-1; unclear D gene. The CDR3 runs 11 residues. CDR1 is DFQATT, CDR2 SNEGSKA, per germline (reference sequence). Deletions cut 1 base from V and 5 bases from J, with 5 bases between. CDR3: CSARGGTEAFF. CDR3 nucleotide sequence: TGCAGTGCTAGAGGGGGTACTGAAGCTTTCTTT.

The chain is built from TRBV6-1 and TRBJ2-1; 9 bases line up with TRBD2. J gave up 8 bases and V 3 bases, and 11 bases lay outside the gene matches. The germline V gene has CDR1 MNHNS and CDR2 SASEGT. There are 16 residues in the CDR3. The CDR3: CASSEWGGRAQDEQFF. Written as DNA, the CDR3 is TGTGCCAGCAGTGAGTGGGGCGGGAGGGCCCAGGATGAGCAGTTCTTC.

The rearrangement joins TRBV5-1 to TRBJ1-1; a weak D match, TRBD1 (6 bases). V lost 0 bases and J 0 bases, leaving 12 bases between the germline ends. The length of the CDR3 is 16 residues. Germline CDR1 and CDR2: SGHRS and YFSETQ. The CDR3, as DNA: TGCGCCAGCAGCTTGGGGGTTGGGGGCGTGAACACTGAAGCTTTCTTT. Amino acids: CASSLGVGGVNTEAFF.

The CDR3 spells CASSLNPRTYEQYF. CDR3 in DNA: TGTGCCAGCAGCTTAAACCCCAGAACCTACGAGCAGTACTTC. The chain employs TRBV7-2 and TRBJ2-7; no clear D. The CDR3 totals 14 residues. Trimming shortened V by 2 bases and J by 2 bases, and 10 bases separated the two germline ends. CDR1 is SGHTA and CDR2 is FQGNSA in the germline V gene.

The genes are TRBV29-1 and TRBJ1-1; 7 nucleotides match TRBD1. Per germline, CDR1 SQVTM and CDR2 ANQGSEA. The CDR3 runs to 15 residues. V dropped 5 bases and J dropped 3; count of bases not matched to a gene: 12. The CDR3: CSVSPLDRVDTEAFF. The DNA of the CDR3 is TGCAGCGTTTCCCCATTAGACAGGGTTGACACTGAAGCTTTCTTT.

This chain joins TRBV10-3 and TRBJ2-3; D uncertain. The CDR3 loop spans 13 amino acids. Germline CDR1 and CDR2: ENHRY and SYGVKD. Deletions cut 6 bases from V and 1 base from J, with 8 bases between. DNA of the CDR3: TGTGCCATCAGGGCAGGAGGCACAGATACGCAGTATTTT. Amino acid sequence: CAIRAGGTDTQYF.

This chain joins TRBV19 and TRBJ1-5, with 10 bases aligning to TRBD1. Germline V lookup: CDR1 LNHDA, CDR2 SQIVND (reference sequence). The CDR3 consists of 15 residues. The junction had 9 bases not matched to a gene; V was cut back by 7 bases and J by 6 bases. This CDR3 reads CASTPDRGQSQPQHF. The CDR3 DNA reads as TGTGCCAGTACCCCCGACAGGGGGCAAAGTCAGCCCCAGCATTTT.

This rearrangement joins TRBV27 to TRBJ1-4, with D perhaps matching TRBD1 (5 bases). Looked up from germline, CDR1 is MNHEY and CDR2 is SMNVEV (reference sequence). This CDR3 comprises 15 residues. V was pared by 3 bases and J by 8 bases, with 16 bases between. Written as DNA, the CDR3 is TGTGCCAGCAGTTTCTGGCGGGCAGGGCAAGAAAAACTGTTTTTT. Amino acid sequence: CASSFWRAGQEKLFF.

The chain uses TRBV18 and TRBJ1-2, with 7 nucleotides matching TRBD1. Germline V lookup: CDR1 KGHSH, CDR2 LQKENI. Germline trimming cut 3 bases from V and 10 bases from J; bases unmatched to any gene: 11. This CDR3 is 14 amino acids long. The CDR3 DNA reads TGTGCCAGCTCACCCGGGAGGGACAGAATAACCTACACCTTC. Its translation is CASSPGRDRITYTF.

The chain uses TRBV12-5 and TRBJ2-1; 8 bases are shared with TRBD1. The CDR3 sequence is 13 residues long. Germline CDR1 and CDR2: LGHNT and FRNRAP. V was pared by 5 bases and J by 5 bases, with 2 bases of the junction left unmatched. The CDR3 here is CASGQGADNEQFF. CDR3 DNA sequence: TGTGCTAGTGGTCAGGGGGCTGACAATGAGCAGTTCTTC.

To note about this clone: At the DNA level, this CDR3 is encoded by other sequences in the same sample as well. This chain connects TRBV27 to TRBJ2-7; D unclear. Trimming took 0 bases from V and 1 from J, leaving 7 bases between them. The CDR3 consists of 14 residues. Germline CDR1 reads MNHEY; CDR2 reads SMNVEV (reference sequence). The CDR3 sequence is CASSLSGYSYEQYF. CDR3 nucleotide sequence: TGTGCCAGCAGTTTATCTGGGTATTCCTACGAGCAGTACTTC.

CDR3 sequence reads: CASSPMDKRPGANVLTF. The CDR3 DNA sequence: TGTGCCAGCTCACCGATGGATAAGCGGCCTGGGGCCAACGTCCTGACTTTC. The rearrangement links TRBV18 to TRBJ2-6; TRBD2 might be the D (5 bases). V lost 3 bases and J lost 2, with 14 bases in between. CDR1 and CDR2 (germline): KGHSH, LQKENI. There are 17 residues in the CDR3. Full variable domain (outside the CDR3, taken from reference TRBV18 and TRBJ2-6): NAGVMQNPRHLVRRRGQEARLRCSPMKGHSHVYWYRQLPEEGLKFMVYLQKENIIDESGMPKERFSAEFPKEGPSILRIQQVVRGDSAAYFCASSPMDKRPGANVLTFGAGSRLTVL.

The rearrangement uses TRBV14 and TRBJ2-2; 9 bases match TRBD2. V lost 4 bases and J lost 4; bases outside the gene matches: 7. Looked up from germline, CDR1 is SGHDN and CDR2 is FVKESK. The CDR3 length is 16 residues. The CDR3: CASSLGLALSTGELFF. The CDR3 nucleotides read TGTGCCAGCAGCCTGGGACTAGCACTTAGCACCGGGGAGCTGTTTTTT. The full variable domain, with the rest looked up from reference TRBV14 and TRBJ2-2, is EAGVTQFPSHSVIEKGQTVTLRCDPISGHDNLYWYRRVMGKEIKFLLHFVKESKQDESGMPNNRFLAERTGGTYSTLKVQPAELEDSGVYFCASSLGLALSTGELFFGEGSRLTVL.

This chain joins TRBV5-1 and TRBJ1-2; 7 bases are shared with TRBD1. In germline, CDR1 is SGHRS, CDR2 YFSETQ. The CDR3 runs to 13 residues. Unmatched junction bases numbered 4, after V lost 2 bases and J lost 6 bases. The CDR3 sequence: CASSLGGRDGYTF. The CDR3 DNA sequence: TGCGCCAGCAGCTTAGGGGGCCGGGATGGCTACACCTTC.

The V and J genes are TRBV30 and TRBJ1-5, with D unclear. Deletions cut 0 bases from V and 7 bases from J, with 16 bases between. The CDR3 consists of 15 residues. The germline V gene has CDR1 GTSNPN and CDR2 SVGIG (reference sequence). The DNA of the CDR3 is TGTGCCTGGAGTGTAAGAGGGATTAGCGGGCAGCCCCAGCATTTT. Protein sequence: CAWSVRGISGQPQHF. The whole variable domain, remainder taken from reference TRBV30 and TRBJ1-5, is SQTIHQWPATLVQPVGSPLSLECTVEGTSNPNLYWYRQAAGRGLQLLFYSVGIGQISSEVPQNLSASRPQDRQFILSSKKLLLSDSGFYLCAWSVRGISGQPQHFGDGTRLSIL.

The chain carries TRBV7-2 and TRBJ2-7; 8 bases map to TRBD2. Unmatched junction bases numbered 9, after V lost 5 bases and J lost 6 bases. The CDR3 is 14 amino acids. From germline, CDR1 is SGHTA and CDR2 FQGNSA. This CDR3 reads CASSPGRGSSEQYF. The CDR3 DNA sequence: TGTGCCAGCAGCCCCGGGAGGGGTTCTTCCGAGCAGTACTTC. Filled out from reference TRBV7-2 and TRBJ2-7, the complete variable domain reads GAGVSQSPSNKVTEKGKDVELRCDPISGHTALYWYRQSLGQGLEFLIYFQGNSAPDKSGLPSDRFSAERTGGSVSTLTIQRTQQEDSAVYLCASSPGRGSSEQYFGPGTRLTVT.